The TCR beta chain under discussion was sequenced for a study of blood T cell repertoires in COVID-19. V gave up 4 bases and J gave up 4 bases, with 11 bases separating them. This CDR3 contains 14 residues. Germline V gives CDR1 SGHTA, CDR2 FQGNSA. Repertoires were generated with immunoSEQ multiplex PCR, while TCRdb's copy carries only in-frame clones and drops some. The sample has over 150,000 clones; under 85% are singletons. The clonotype was recovered from a woman of 80 years or more with acute or convalescent COVID-19. The gene calls are TRBV7-2 and TRBJ1-3, with a weak D call TRBD1 (5 bases). The sequenced sample was peripheral blood. The CDR3, as DNA: TGTGCCAGCAGCTCAGGGTTCTTCGGAAACACCATATATTTT. As protein: CASSSGFFGNTIYF.